These T cell receptor beta chains were read from a single sample in a study of T cells in Graves' hyperthyroidism and ophthalmopathy. TCRdb redid the calling of the multiplex PCR reads with MiXCR, one entry per CDR3 protein. The sample contains under 550,000 distinct CDR3 sequences, approximately 20% of which appear only once. Sequencing was performed on blood. These TCRs come from a man aged 40-50 years with Graves' ophthalmopathy. The CDR3 runs from the conserved cysteine through the conserved F or W. Each record gives: D gene, J gene, clone size, V gene, CDR3 protein, CDR3 DNA. A D gene is named only where the DNA matches it firmly. Expanded clones are given a class, and other clones once, few, many or no size at all.

-,TRBJ2-5,-,TRBV7-9,CASSPVAQETQYF,TGTGCCAGCAGCCCAGTTGCGCAAGAGACCCAGTACTTC
TRBD1,TRBJ1-3,few,TRBV6-1,CASNRGNGNTIYF,TGTGCCAGCAACAGGGGGAATGGAAACACCATATATTTT
-,TRBJ1-1,many,TRBV5-1,CASSRRPENTEAFF,TGCGCCAGCAGCCGACGGCCGGAGAACACTGAAGCTTTCTTT
-,TRBJ2-2,few,TRBV28,CASQTDSPTGELFF,TGTGCCAGCCAAACGGACAGCCCCACCGGGGAGCTGTTTTTT
-,TRBJ2-7,-,TRBV7-9,CASSSKQGSKVYEQYF,TGTGCCAGCAGCTCAAAACAGGGAAGTAAGGTGTACGAGCAGTACTTC
-,TRBJ1-1,-,TRBV27,CASSPFAGGGGAATEAFF,TGTGCCAGCAGTCCTTTTGCGGGGGGGGGGGGCGCGGCAACTGAAGCTTTCTTT
-,TRBJ1-2,many,TRBV12-3/TRBV12-4,CASSLTQGGGYTF,TGTGCCAGCAGTTTGACACAGGGAGGTGGCTACACCTTC
-,TRBJ1-2,many,TRBV7-2,CASNRGRPANYGYTF,TGTGCCAGCAACCGGGGACGGCCGGCTAACTATGGCTACACCTTC
-,TRBJ1-1,few,TRBV28,CASRLGGLSEAFF,TGTGCCAGCAGATTAGGGGGTCTCTCTGAAGCTTTCTTT
-,TRBJ2-5,many,TRBV12-3/TRBV12-4,CASSLDTEQETQYF,TGTGCCAGCAGTTTAGATACGGAACAAGAGACCCAGTACTTC
TRBD1,TRBJ1-2,few,TRBV30,CARCRDRGCSYGYTF,TGTGCCCGATGCCGGGACAGGGGGTGTAGCTATGGCTACACCTTC
-,TRBJ2-2,-,TRBV12-3/TRBV12-4,CASSLGGTGTSGELFF,TGTGCCAGCAGTTTAGGGGGTACGGGGACATCCGGGGAGCTGTTTTTT
TRBD1,TRBJ1-5,-,TRBV6-1,CASKKGTGVSNQPQHF,TGTGCCAGCAAAAAAGGGACAGGGGTTAGCAATCAGCCCCAGCATTTT
-,TRBJ2-7,many,TRBV12-3/TRBV12-4,CASSFIRVGARMSYEQYF,TGTGCCAGCAGTTTTATAAGGGTTGGTGCTAGGATGTCCTACGAGCAGTACTTC
-,TRBJ1-1,-,TRBV6-6,CASSYSIGGGEAFF,TGTGCCAGCAGTTACTCGATAGGGGGGGGTGAAGCTTTCTTT
-,TRBJ2-3,many,TRBV7-2,CASSPTGLVRTTDTQYF,TGTGCCAGCAGCCCCACGGGACTGGTGAGGACCACAGATACGCAGTATTTT
TRBD1,TRBJ2-6,-,TRBV30,CAHSGQGYSGANVLTF,TGTGCCCACTCGGGACAGGGCTACTCTGGGGCCAACGTCCTGACTTTC
TRBD1,TRBJ2-7,many,TRBV5-1,CASSLQSGTVDEQYF,TGCGCCAGCAGCTTGCAATCCGGGACAGTTGACGAGCAGTACTTC
-,TRBJ2-3,-,TRBV20-1,CSARFTDTQYF,TGCAGTGCTAGATTCACAGATACGCAGTATTTT
TRBD2,TRBJ2-1,few,TRBV19,CASSRGLAGGLNEQFF,TGTGCCAGTAGTAGGGGACTAGCGGGAGGGCTGAATGAGCAGTTCTTC
-,TRBJ2-5,few,TRBV3-1,CASLKSQKETQYF,TGTGCCAGCCTGAAGTCGCAAAAAGAGACCCAGTACTTC
-,TRBJ1-1,many,TRBV11-1,CASSYLGGLDRAFF,TGTGCCAGCAGCTACCTGGGGGGCTTGGACCGAGCTTTCTTT
-,TRBJ2-4,few,TRBV2,CASSRDSVAKNIQYF,TGTGCCAGCAGTCGGGACTCCGTAGCCAAAAACATTCAGTACTTC
-,TRBJ2-5,-,TRBV20-1,CSARGGSGRQETQYF,TGCAGTGCTAGAGGAGGCTCCGGACGACAAGAGACCCAGTACTTC
TRBD2,TRBJ2-7,few,TRBV30,CAWTLAGAVDEQYF,TGTGCCTGGACGCTAGCGGGAGCCGTGGACGAGCAGTACTTC
-,TRBJ2-1,-,TRBV7-9,CASSLVGDGGSTYNEQFF,TGTGCCAGCAGCTTAGTAGGGGACGGAGGGAGTACCTACAATGAGCAGTTCTTC
-,TRBJ1-2,-,TRBV20-1,CSARDLLAFNYGYTF,TGCAGTGCTAGAGATCTCCTAGCCTTTAACTATGGCTACACCTTC
-,TRBJ1-4,-,TRBV12-3/TRBV12-4,CASCLVTGNEKLFF,TGTGCCAGCTGTTTGGTCACGGGTAATGAAAAACTGTTTTTT
TRBD1,TRBJ2-1,few,TRBV6-1,CASTRAGTGGRGSSYNEQFF,TGTGCCAGCACTAGAGCCGGGACAGGGGGCCGGGGGTCCTCCTACAATGAGCAGTTCTTC
-,TRBJ2-5,few,TRBV14,CASSQDRVQETQYF,TGTGCCAGCAGCCAAGACAGAGTCCAAGAGACCCAGTACTTC
-,TRBJ2-7,-,TRBV10-1,CAIKVRDPYYEQYF,TGCGCCATTAAGGTACGGGACCCATACTACGAGCAGTACTTC
-,TRBJ2-4,few,TRBV7-8,CASSLAFSELAKNIQYF,TGTGCCAGCAGCTTAGCCTTCAGCGAACTAGCCAAAAACATTCAGTACTTC
-,TRBJ1-1,many,TRBV30,CAWSPSTRVHTEAFF,TGTGCCTGGAGTCCATCCACGAGGGTCCACACTGAAGCTTTCTTT
-,TRBJ2-5,-,TRBV20-1,CSARSEQETQYF,TGCAGTGCTAGATCGGAGCAAGAGACCCAGTACTTC
TRBD2,TRBJ2-7,-,TRBV29-1,CSVEDRDSGGREQYF,TGCAGCGTTGAAGATCGAGATTCGGGCGGGAGGGAGCAGTACTTC
-,TRBJ1-3,-,TRBV3-1,CASSQGSTIYF,TGTGCCAGCAGCCAAGGGAGCACCATATATTTT
-,TRBJ2-1,many,TRBV11-2,CASSITGHAYNEQFF,TGTGCCAGCAGCATTACAGGGCATGCCTACAATGAGCAGTTCTTC
TRBD2,TRBJ2-5,few,TRBV6-6,CASSYTGLAGETQYF,TGTGCCAGCAGTTACACGGGACTAGCGGGGGAGACCCAGTACTTC
TRBD2,TRBJ2-7,-,TRBV11-3,CASSLVRLAGGHEQYF,TGTGCCAGCAGCTTAGTAAGGCTAGCGGGGGGCCACGAGCAGTACTTC
-,TRBJ1-5,-,TRBV3-1,CASSQMRDQPRHF,TGTGCCAGCAGCCAGATGCGGGATCAGCCCCGGCATTTT
-,TRBJ2-1,-,TRBV29-1,CSVERGISSYNEQFF,TGCAGCGTTGAAAGGGGGATAAGCTCCTACAATGAGCAGTTCTTC
-,TRBJ2-2,many,TRBV2,CASKSTANTGELFF,TGTGCCAGCAAAAGCACAGCGAACACCGGGGAGCTGTTTTTT
TRBD1,TRBJ1-5,few,TRBV6-5,CASSYSSHRGTNQPQHF,TGTGCCAGCAGTTACTCGAGTCACAGGGGGACGAATCAGCCCCAGCATTTT
-,TRBJ2-3,-,TRBV2,CASSARAGRSTDTQYF,TGTGCCAGCTCTGCGCGGGCTGGACGAAGCACAGATACGCAGTATTTT
TRBD1,TRBJ1-1,-,TRBV10-3,CAINPGTGFAEAFF,TGTGCCATCAACCCCGGGACAGGGTTCGCCGAAGCTTTCTTT
-,TRBJ2-5,few,TRBV7-9,CASSPTPGFQETQYF,TGTGCCAGCAGCCCAACACCGGGATTCCAAGAGACCCAGTACTTC
-,TRBJ2-7,many,TRBV4-3,CASSQDSGAGYEQYF,TGCGCCAGCAGCCAAGATAGTGGGGCTGGCTACGAGCAGTACTTC
-,TRBJ2-1,few,TRBV18,CASSPPVNNEQFF,TGTGCCAGCTCACCACCGGTTAACAATGAGCAGTTCTTC
TRBD2,TRBJ2-3,few,TRBV10-1,CASSLTSGGRDTQYF,TGCGCCAGCAGTCTGACTAGCGGGGGGCGAGATACGCAGTATTTT
-,TRBJ2-7,-,TRBV6-9,CASSYSTSGRRGEQYF,TGTGCCAGCAGTTACAGTACGTCAGGGAGGAGGGGGGAGCAGTACTTC
-,TRBJ2-1,few,TRBV12-3/TRBV12-4,CASRLSNSNEQFF,TGTGCCAGCAGACTCTCCAATAGCAATGAGCAGTTCTTC
TRBD2,TRBJ2-3,-,TRBV9,CASSVIAGVGDTQYF,TGTGCCAGCAGCGTAATAGCGGGAGTTGGAGATACGCAGTATTTT
-,TRBJ2-7,few,TRBV10-3,CAIRTGGVVEQYF,TGTGCCATCCGCACGGGCGGGGTCGTGGAGCAGTACTTC